The 6 T cell receptor beta chains below all came from one sample that was sequenced in a study of radiation and T cells in renal cell carcinoma. Time point of the sample: baseline pretreatment blood. Indicated treatment: 15 Gy SBRT to primary tumor, nephrectomy 4 weeks later. This table comes from immunoSEQ multiplex PCR, and its TCRdb copy is limited to in-frame clones, with some not included. Here the sample spans 130,000 or so clones, approximately 87% being singletons. The input for sequencing was blood, taken from a patient whose treatment included radiotherapy and nephrectomy. The receptors were gathered from a woman in her forties or fifties with renal cell carcinoma.

The chain couples TRBV4-2 to TRBJ2-3; 8 bases align to TRBD2. The CDR3 is 17 residues long. Trimming at V came to 0 bases and at J to 4 bases, leaving 9 bases not matched to a gene. Germline V gene lookup returns CDR1 LGHNA and CDR2 YNFKEQ. The CDR3 DNA follows: TGTGCCAGCAGCCAAGAAGGAGGAGCGGGAGAGGCAGATACGCAGTATTTT. Amino acid sequence: CASSQEGGAGEADTQYF.

The chain carries TRBV19 and TRBJ1-5; the match to TRBD1 covers 8 bases. CDR1 and CDR2 (germline): LNHDA, SQIVND (reference sequence). The V segment lost 9 bases and the J segment 2 bases; nucleotides outside the gene matches: 15. The CDR3 length is 17 residues. The CDR3 nucleotides read TGTGCCAGCAGACAGGGGAGATTTGAGCGGGGCAATCAGCCCCAGCATTTT. This gives the protein CASRQGRFERGNQPQHF.

This chain joins TRBV5-1 and TRBJ1-4, with D possibly matching TRBD1 (6 bases). The CDR3 spans 14 residues. Germline CDR1 SGHRS, CDR2 YFSETQ. Trimming took 1 base from V and 5 from J, leaving 9 bases between them. The chain's CDR3 is CASSLLRGNEKLFF. CDR3 coding DNA: TGCGCCAGCAGCTTGCTCAGGGGAAATGAAAAACTGTTTTTT.

The chain has TRBV7-9 and TRBJ2-7; D is possibly TRBD2 (5 bases). CDR3 length: 13 residues. V shed 5 bases and J shed 1 base, with 9 bases lying between them. Germline CDR1 and CDR2: SEHNR and FQNEAQ (reference sequence). The CDR3 region has the DNA TGTGCCAGCAGCCGTAGCGATTCCTACGAGCAGTACTTC. It specifies CASSRSDSYEQYF. Full variable domain (rest looked up from reference TRBV7-9 and TRBJ2-7): DTGVSQNPRHKITKRGQNVTFRCDPISEHNRLYWYRQTLGQGPEFLTYFQNEAQLEKSRLLSDRFSAERPKGSFSTLEIQRTEQGDSAMYLCASSRSDSYEQYFGPGTRLTVT.

For the CDR3, the DNA is TGTGCCAGCAGCCGATCCGGTCGGCACACCTTC. It encodes CASSRSGRHTF. The chain recombines TRBV5-8 with TRBJ1-2; D uncertain. V lost 4 bases and J lost 12, with 13 bases in between. Germline V CDR1 and CDR2: SGHTS, YDEGEE. The CDR3 extends over 11 amino acids.

The rearrangement uses TRBV4-3 and TRBJ2-1, with a possible D match to TRBD2 (6 bases). Germline-derived CDR1 and CDR2 are LGHNA and YSLEER. The CDR3 extends over 15 amino acids. V was cut by 2 bases and J by 4 bases, with 12 bases left in between. In DNA, the CDR3 is TGCGCCAGCAGCCAACGGATAGCGGAGTACAATGAGCAGTTCTTC. Translating it yields CASSQRIAEYNEQFF.